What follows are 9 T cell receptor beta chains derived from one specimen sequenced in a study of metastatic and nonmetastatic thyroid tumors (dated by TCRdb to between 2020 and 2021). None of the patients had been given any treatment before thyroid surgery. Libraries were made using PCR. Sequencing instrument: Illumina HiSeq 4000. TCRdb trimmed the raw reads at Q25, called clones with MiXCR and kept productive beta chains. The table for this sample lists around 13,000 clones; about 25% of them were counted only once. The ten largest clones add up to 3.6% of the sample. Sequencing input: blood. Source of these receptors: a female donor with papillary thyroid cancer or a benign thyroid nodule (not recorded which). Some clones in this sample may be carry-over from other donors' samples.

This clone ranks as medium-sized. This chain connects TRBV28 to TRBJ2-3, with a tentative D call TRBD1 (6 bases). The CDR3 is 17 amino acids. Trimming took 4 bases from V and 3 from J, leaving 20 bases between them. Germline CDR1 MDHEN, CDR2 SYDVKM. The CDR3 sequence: CASSSPGAAVNTDTQYF. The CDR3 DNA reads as TGTGCCAGCAGTTCCCCAGGGGCAGCCGTTAATACAGATACGCAGTATTTT.

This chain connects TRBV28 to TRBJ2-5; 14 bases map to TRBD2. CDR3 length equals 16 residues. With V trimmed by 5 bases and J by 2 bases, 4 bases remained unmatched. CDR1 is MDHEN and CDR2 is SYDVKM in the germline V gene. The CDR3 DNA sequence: TGTGCCAGCAGTAAGGGACTAGCGGGGGATCAAGAGACCCAGTACTTC. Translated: CASSKGLAGDQETQYF.

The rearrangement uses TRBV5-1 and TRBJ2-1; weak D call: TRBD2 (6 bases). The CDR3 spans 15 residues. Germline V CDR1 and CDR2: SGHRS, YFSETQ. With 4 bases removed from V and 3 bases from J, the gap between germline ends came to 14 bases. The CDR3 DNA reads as TGCGCCAGCAGCCTAGCGTTGGTCGACTACAATGAGCAGTTCTTC. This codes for CASSLALVDYNEQFF. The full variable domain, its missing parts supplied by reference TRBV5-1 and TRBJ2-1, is KAGVTQTPRYLIKTRGQQVTLSCSPISGHRSVSWYQQTPGQGLQFLFEYFSETQRNKGNFPGRFSGRQFSNSRSEMNVSTLELGDSALYLCASSLALVDYNEQFFGPGTRLTVL.

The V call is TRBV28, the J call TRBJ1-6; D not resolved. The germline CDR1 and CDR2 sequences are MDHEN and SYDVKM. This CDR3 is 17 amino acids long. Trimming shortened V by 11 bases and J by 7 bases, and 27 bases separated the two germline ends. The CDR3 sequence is CAARGRYGVWSNSPLHF. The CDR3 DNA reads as TGTGCCGCCCGCGGCCGGTACGGGGTATGGAGCAATTCACCCCTCCACTTT. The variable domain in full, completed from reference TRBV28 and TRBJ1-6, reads DVKVTQSSRYLVKRTGEKVFLECVQDMDHENMFWYRQDPGLGLRLIYFSYDVKMKEKGDIPEGYSVSREKKERFSLILESASTNQTSMYLCAARGRYGVWSNSPLHFGNGTRLTVT.

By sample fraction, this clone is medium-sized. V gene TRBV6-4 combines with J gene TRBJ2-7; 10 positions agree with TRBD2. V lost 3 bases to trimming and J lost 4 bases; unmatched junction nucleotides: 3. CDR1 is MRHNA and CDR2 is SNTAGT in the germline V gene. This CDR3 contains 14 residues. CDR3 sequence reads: CASSEAGGQYEQYF. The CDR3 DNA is TGTGCCAGCAGTGAAGCGGGGGGGCAATACGAGCAGTACTTC.

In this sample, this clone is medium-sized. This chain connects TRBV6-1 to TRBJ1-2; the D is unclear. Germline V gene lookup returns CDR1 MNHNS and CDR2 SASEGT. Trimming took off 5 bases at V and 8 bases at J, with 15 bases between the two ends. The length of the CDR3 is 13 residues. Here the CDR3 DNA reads TGTGCCAGCAGTCCGGGCTCCAGAGGGGGCTACACCTTC. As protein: CASSPGSRGGYTF.

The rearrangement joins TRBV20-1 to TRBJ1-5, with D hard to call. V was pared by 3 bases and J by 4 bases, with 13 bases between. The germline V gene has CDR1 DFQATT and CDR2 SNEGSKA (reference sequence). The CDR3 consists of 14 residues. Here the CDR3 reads CSASSISGNQPQHF. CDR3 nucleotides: TGCAGTGCTAGTTCGATATCTGGAAATCAGCCCCAGCATTTT.

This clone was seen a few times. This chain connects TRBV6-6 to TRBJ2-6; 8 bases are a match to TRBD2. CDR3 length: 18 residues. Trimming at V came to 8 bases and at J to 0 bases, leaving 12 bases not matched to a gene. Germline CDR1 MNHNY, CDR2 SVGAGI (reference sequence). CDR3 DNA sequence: TGTGCCAGCCTCGGGGGGGGCGGGCCTCTCTCTGGGGCCAACGTCCTGACTTTC. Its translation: CASLGGGGPLSGANVLTF.

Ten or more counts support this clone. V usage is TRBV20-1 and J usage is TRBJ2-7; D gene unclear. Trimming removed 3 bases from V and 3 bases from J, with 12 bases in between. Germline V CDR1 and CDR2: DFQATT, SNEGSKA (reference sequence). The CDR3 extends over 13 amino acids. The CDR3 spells CSASSSSFYEQYV. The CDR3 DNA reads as TGCAGTGCTAGTTCTTCAAGCTTCTACGAGCAGTACGTC.